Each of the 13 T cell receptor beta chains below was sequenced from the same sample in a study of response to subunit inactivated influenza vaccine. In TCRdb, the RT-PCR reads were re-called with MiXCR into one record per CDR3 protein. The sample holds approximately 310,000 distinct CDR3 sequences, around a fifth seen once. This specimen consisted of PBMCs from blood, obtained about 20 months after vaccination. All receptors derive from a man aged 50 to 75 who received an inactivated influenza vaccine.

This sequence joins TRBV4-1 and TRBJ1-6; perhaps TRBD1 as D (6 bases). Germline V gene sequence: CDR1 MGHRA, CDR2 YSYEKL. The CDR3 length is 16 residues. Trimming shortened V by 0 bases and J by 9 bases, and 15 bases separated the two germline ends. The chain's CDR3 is CASSQDAQGRVSPLHF. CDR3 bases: TGCGCCAGCAGCCAAGACGCTCAGGGGCGCGTTTCACCCCTCCACTTT.

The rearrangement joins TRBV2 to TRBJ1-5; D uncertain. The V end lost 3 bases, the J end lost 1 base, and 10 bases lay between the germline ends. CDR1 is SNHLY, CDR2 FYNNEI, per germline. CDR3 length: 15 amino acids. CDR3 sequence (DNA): TGTGCCAGCAGTGAGCAGGATATGAGCAATCAGCCCCAGCATTTT. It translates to CASSEQDMSNQPQHF.

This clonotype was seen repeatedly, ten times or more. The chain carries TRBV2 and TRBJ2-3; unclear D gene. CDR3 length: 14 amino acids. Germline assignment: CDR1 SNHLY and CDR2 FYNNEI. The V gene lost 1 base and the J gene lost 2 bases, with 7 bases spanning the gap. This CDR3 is CASSEEILTDTQYF. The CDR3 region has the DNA TGTGCCAGCAGTGAAGAGATTCTCACAGATACGCAGTATTTT. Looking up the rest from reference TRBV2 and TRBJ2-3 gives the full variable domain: EPEVTQTPSHQVTQMGQEVILRCVPISNHLYFYWYRQILGQKVEFLVSFYNNEISEKSEIFDDQFSVERPDGSNFTLKIRSTKLEDSAMYFCASSEEILTDTQYFGPGTRLTVL.

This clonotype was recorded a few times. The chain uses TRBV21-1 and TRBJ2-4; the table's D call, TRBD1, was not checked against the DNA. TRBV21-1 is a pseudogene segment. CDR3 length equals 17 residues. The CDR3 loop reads CASSSRSERGAKNIQYF. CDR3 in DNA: TGTGCCAGCAGCTCCCGGTCGGAGAGGGGGGCCAAAAACATTCAGTACTTC.

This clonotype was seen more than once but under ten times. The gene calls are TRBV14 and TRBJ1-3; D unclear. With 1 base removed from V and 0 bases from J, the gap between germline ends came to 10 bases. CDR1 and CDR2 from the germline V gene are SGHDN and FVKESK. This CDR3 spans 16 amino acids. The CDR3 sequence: CASSQAFPSSGNTIYF. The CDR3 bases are TGTGCCAGCAGCCAAGCATTTCCGAGCTCTGGAAACACCATATATTTT.

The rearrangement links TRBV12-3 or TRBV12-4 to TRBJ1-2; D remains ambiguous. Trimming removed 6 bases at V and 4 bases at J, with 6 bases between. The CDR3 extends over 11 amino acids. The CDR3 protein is CASRTAYGYTF. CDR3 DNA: TGTGCCAGCAGGACCGCCTATGGCTACACCTTC.

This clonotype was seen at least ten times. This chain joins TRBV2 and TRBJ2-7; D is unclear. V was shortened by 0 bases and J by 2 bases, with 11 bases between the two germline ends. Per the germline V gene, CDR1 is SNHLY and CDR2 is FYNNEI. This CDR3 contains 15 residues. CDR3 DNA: TGTGCCAGCAGTGAAGCACAGCCGCTCGCCTACGAGCAGTACTTC. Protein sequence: CASSEAQPLAYEQYF.

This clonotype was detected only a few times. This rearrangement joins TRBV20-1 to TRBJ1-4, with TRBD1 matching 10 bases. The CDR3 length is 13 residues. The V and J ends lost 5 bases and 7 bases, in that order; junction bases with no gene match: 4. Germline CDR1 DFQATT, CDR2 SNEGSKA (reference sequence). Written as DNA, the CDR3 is TGCAGTGCTGACCGGGACAGGGGTGAAAAACTGTTTTTT. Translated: CSADRDRGEKLFF.

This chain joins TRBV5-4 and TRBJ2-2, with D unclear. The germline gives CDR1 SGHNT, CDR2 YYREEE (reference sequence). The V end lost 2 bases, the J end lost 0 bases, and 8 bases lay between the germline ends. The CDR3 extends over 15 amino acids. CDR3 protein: CASSLVVANTGELFF. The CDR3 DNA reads TGTGCCAGCAGCTTAGTGGTTGCGAACACCGGGGAGCTGTTTTTT.

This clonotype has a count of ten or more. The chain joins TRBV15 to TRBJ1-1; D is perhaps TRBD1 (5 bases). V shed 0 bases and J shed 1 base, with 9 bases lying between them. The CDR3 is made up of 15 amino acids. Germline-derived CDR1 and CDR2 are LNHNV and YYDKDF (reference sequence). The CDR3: CATSREKGSNTEAFF. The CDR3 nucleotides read TGTGCCACCAGCAGAGAAAAGGGGTCGAACACTGAAGCTTTCTTT.

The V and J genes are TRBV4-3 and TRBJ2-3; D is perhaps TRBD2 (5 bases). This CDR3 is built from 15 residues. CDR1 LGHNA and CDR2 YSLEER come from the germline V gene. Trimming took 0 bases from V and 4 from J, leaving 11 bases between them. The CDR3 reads CASSQDRGPSDTQYF. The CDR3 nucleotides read TGCGCCAGCAGCCAAGACAGAGGGCCCTCAGATACGCAGTATTTT.

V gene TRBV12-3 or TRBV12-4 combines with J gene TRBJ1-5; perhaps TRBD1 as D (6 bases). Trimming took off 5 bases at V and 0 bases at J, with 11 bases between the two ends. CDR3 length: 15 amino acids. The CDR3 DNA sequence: TGTGCCAGCAGTAAACAGGGATATAGCAATCAGCCCCAGCATTTT. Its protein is CASSKQGYSNQPQHF.

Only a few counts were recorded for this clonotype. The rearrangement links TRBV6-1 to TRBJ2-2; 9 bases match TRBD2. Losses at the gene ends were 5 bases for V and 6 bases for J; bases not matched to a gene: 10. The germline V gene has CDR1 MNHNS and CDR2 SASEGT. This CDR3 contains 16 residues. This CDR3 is CASSIYSGRGSGELFF. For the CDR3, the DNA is TGTGCCAGCAGTATATATAGCGGGAGAGGATCCGGGGAGCTGTTTTTT.